The TCR beta chain under discussion was sequenced for a study of early T cells in non-severe SARS-CoV-2 infection. In its sample, this clonotype was seen a few times. TCRdb fed the 5' RACE reads into MiXCR, producing one record per CDR3 protein. The sample shows tens of thousands of distinct CDR3 sequences, 10% to 15% of them seen only once. Sequencing used whole blood. This receptor was taken from an adult who was a healthcare worker with PCR-confirmed SARS-CoV-2 infection or an uninfected control (not recorded which).

For the CDR3, the DNA is TGTGCCAGCAGTTACTCGGAGGGGGCCCAGGGGACAGATACGCAGTATTTT. Amino acids: CASSYSEGAQGTDTQYF. The V gene is TRBV6-2 or TRBV6-3, the J gene TRBJ2-3; TRBD1 might be the D (7 bases). Looked up from germline, CDR1 is MNHEY and CDR2 is SVGEGT. The CDR3 covers 17 residues. Trimming removed 0 bases from V and 3 bases from J, with 16 bases in between.